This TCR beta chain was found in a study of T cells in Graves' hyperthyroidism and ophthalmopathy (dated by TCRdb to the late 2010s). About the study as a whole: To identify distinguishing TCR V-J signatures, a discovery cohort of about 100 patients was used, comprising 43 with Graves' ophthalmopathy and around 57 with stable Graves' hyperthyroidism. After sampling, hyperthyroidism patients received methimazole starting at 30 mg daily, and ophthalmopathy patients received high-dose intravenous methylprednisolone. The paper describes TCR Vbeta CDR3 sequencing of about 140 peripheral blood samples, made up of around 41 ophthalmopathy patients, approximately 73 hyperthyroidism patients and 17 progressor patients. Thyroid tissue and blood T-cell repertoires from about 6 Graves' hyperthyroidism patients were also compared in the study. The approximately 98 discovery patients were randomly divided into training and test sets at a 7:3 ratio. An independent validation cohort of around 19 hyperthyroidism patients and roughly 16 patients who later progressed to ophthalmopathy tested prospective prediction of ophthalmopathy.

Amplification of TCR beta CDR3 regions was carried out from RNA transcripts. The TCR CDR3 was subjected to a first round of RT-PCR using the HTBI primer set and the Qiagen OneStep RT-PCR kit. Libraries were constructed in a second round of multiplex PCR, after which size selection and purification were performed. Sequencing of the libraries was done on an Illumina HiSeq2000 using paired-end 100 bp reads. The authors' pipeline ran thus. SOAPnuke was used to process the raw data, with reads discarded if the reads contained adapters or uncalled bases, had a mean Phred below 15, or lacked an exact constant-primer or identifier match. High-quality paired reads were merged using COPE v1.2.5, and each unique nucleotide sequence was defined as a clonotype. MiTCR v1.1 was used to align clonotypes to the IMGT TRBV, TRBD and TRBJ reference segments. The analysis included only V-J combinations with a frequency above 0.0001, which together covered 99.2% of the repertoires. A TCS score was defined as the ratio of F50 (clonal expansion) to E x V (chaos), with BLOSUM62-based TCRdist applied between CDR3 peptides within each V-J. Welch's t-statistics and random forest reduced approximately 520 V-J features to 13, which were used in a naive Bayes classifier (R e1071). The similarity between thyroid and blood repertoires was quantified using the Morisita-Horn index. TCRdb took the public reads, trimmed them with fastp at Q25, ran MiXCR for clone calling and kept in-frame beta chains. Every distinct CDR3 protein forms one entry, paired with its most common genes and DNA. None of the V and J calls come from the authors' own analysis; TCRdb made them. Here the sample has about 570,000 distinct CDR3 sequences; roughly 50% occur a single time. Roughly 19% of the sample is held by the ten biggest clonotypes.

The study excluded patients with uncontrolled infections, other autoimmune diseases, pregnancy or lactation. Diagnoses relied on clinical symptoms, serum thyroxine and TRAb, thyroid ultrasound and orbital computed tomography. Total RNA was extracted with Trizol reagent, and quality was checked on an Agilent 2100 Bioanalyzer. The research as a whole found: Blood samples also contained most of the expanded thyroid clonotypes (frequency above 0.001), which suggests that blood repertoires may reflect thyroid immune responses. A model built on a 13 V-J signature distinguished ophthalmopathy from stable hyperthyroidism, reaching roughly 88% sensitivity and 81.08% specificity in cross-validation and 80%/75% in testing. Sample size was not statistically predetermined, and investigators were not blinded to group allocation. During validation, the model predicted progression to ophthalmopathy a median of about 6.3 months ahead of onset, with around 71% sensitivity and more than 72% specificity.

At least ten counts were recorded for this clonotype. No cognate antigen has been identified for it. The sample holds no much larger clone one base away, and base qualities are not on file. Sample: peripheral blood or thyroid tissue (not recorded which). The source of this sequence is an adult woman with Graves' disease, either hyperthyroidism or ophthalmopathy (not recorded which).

The base sequence is TGTGCCAGCAGTTCCCAGGGGGTAGGGGAGACCCAGTACTTC. Translated, it reads CASSSQGVGETQYF. Here the chain combines TRBV28 and TRBJ2-5; 7 bases in the junction line up with TRBD1. Including the terminal cysteine and phenylalanine, the CDR3 comprises 14 residues. Here the CDR3 DNA is all that survives: 42 bases in frame from base 1. The germline V gene encodes CDR1 MDHEN and CDR2 SYDVKM. Trimming removed 4 bases from V and 5 bases from J; the gene matches leave 7 bases unexplained.